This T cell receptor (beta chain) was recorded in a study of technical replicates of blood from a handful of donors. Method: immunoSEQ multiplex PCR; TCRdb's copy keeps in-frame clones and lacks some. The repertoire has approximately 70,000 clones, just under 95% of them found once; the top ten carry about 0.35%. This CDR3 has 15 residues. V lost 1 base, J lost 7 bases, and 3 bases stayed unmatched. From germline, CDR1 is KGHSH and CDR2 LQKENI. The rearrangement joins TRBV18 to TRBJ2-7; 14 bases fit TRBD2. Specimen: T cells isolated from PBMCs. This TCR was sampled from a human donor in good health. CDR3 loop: CASSPQGTSGREQYF. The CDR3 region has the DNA TGTGCCAGCTCACCACAAGGGACTAGCGGGAGAGAGCAGTACTTC.